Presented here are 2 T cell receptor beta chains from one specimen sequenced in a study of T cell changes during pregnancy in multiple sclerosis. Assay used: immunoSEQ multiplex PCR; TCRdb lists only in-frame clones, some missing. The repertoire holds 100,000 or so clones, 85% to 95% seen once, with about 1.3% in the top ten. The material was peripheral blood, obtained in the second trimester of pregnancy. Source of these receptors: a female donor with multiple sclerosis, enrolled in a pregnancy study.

In DNA, the CDR3 is TGTGCCAGCAGTTTGACAGGGGGCGTCTACGAGCAGTACTTC. Translating it yields CASSLTGGVYEQYF. The gene calls are TRBV27 and TRBJ2-7; TRBD1 agrees at 10 bases. CDR1 and CDR2 (germline): MNHEY, SMNVEV (reference sequence). The CDR3 covers 14 residues. The V and J ends lost 3 bases and 3 bases, in that order; junction bases with no gene match: 2.

The CDR3 here is CASSFDRGLGYTF. CDR3 DNA: TGTGCCAGCAGTTTTGACAGGGGGCTAGGCTACACCTTC. V gene TRBV2 combines with J gene TRBJ1-2; TRBD1 agrees at 10 bases. Germline V gene data show CDR1 as SNHLY and CDR2 as FYNNEI. The CDR3 runs 13 residues. J was trimmed by 8 bases and V by 5 bases; bases with no gene match: 5.